This TCR beta chain was recovered during a study of control samples from healthy donors and cancer patients. Method: immunoSEQ multiplex PCR; TCRdb's copy keeps in-frame clones and lacks some. The sample has about 82,000 clones, around 89% seen once. CDR1 is MRHNA and CDR2 is SNTAGT in the germline V gene. The V gene lost 3 bases and the J gene lost 1 base, with 6 bases spanning the gap. The CDR3 contains 13 residues. The TCR sequence derives from a man between 45 and 60 years old in good health. The material sequenced was blood. The V and J genes are TRBV6-4 and TRBJ1-1, with D uncertain. The CDR3 loop is CASSEGRNTEAFF. The CDR3 DNA follows: TGTGCCAGCAGTGAAGGAAGGAACACTGAAGCTTTCTTT.